A selection of T cell receptor beta chains follows, all from one sample in a study of blood T cell repertoires in COVID-19. Method: immunoSEQ multiplex PCR; TCRdb's copy keeps in-frame clones and lacks some. The data contain 150,000 to 200,000 clones, 80% of them seen just once; the ten biggest clones take up less than 4%. Sequencing used PBMCs or T cells enriched from blood (not recorded which). These receptors all come from a woman in her fifties or sixties who had recovered from COVID-19. Each CDR3 is given with its conserved first and last residue. Fields, in order: J gene, V gene, clone size, D gene, CDR3 protein, CDR3 DNA. D genes are given only for firm matches. The size of a clone is reported for some rows only, either as once, few or many, or as a class for expanded clones.

>TRBJ1-2|TRBV7-2|NA|NA
CASSGSNPGAYGYTF
TGTGCCAGCAGCGGCAGCAATCCAGGGGCCTATGGCTACACCTTC
>TRBJ2-1|TRBV5-1|NA|NA
CASSFAGLAYNEQFF
TGCGCCAGCAGCTTTGCGGGGTTGGCCTACAATGAGCAGTTCTTC
>TRBJ1-6|TRBV28|once|NA
CAGKKGTIPPLHF
TGTGCCGGGAAAAAGGGGACTATTCCACCCCTCCACTTT
>TRBJ1-1|TRBV19|NA|NA
CASTLGLHTEAFF
TGTGCCAGTACCCTGGGCCTTCACACTGAAGCTTTCTTT
>TRBJ2-1|TRBV3-1/TRBV3-2|once|NA
CASSQDSQIEQFF
TGTGCCAGCAGCCAAGATTCCCAAATTGAGCAGTTCTTC
>TRBJ1-4|TRBV3-1/TRBV3-2|NA|NA
CASSTRESNEKLFF
TGTGCCAGCAGCACCCGGGAGTCGAATGAAAAACTGTTTTTT
>TRBJ1-5|TRBV19|NA|NA
CASIGTGSNQPQHF
TGTGCCAGTATCGGCACAGGGAGCAATCAGCCCCAGCATTTT
>TRBJ1-1|TRBV11-3|NA|TRBD1
CASSRQGANTEAFF
TGTGCCAGCAGCCGCCAGGGGGCGAACACTGAAGCTTTCTTT
>TRBJ2-5|TRBV7-2|NA|NA
CASSFQGTSQYF
TGTGCCAGCAGCTTCCAGGGGACATCCCAGTACTTC
>TRBJ1-5|TRBV19|once|TRBD1
CASSKETGLYSNQPQHF
TGTGCCAGTAGTAAAGAGACAGGGCTCTATAGCAATCAGCCCCAGCATTTT
>TRBJ1-5|TRBV27|few|NA
CASSYKGGRQPQHF
TGTGCCAGCAGTTATAAAGGGGGTCGGCAGCCCCAGCATTTT
>TRBJ1-1|TRBV9|NA|TRBD1
CASSGGQGALVTEAFF
TGTGCCAGCAGCGGTGGACAGGGGGCTCTGGTCACTGAAGCTTTCTTT
>TRBJ2-3|TRBV7-2|NA|NA
CASSPGWSTDTQYF
TGTGCCAGCAGCCCAGGGTGGTCCACAGATACGCAGTATTTT
>TRBJ1-4|TRBV4-1|NA|TRBD1
CASSQPGQGDEKLFF
TGCGCCAGCAGCCAGCCGGGACAGGGTGATGAAAAACTGTTTTTT
>TRBJ1-1|TRBV11-2|few|NA
CASSEATSVTEAFF
TGTGCCAGCAGCGAAGCCACCTCCGTCACTGAAGCTTTCTTT
>TRBJ1-2|TRBV18|NA|TRBD1
CASSPTTGTTNYGYTF
TGTGCCAGCTCACCTACGACAGGGACCACTAACTATGGCTACACCTTC
>TRBJ2-3|TRBV2|few|NA
CASRRTESSTDTQYF
TGTGCCAGCAGGAGGACAGAGTCTAGCACAGATACGCAGTATTTT
>TRBJ1-2|TRBV19|NA|NA
CASSIPLTRGYGYTF
TGTGCCAGTAGTATCCCCCTGACCAGGGGCTATGGCTACACCTTC
>TRBJ1-2|TRBV29-1|many|TRBD1
CSVEVIGTVYGYTF
TGCAGCGTTGAAGTCATAGGGACAGTCTATGGCTACACCTTC
>TRBJ1-6|TRBV2|NA|NA
CASRDTGYSPLHF
TGTGCCAGCCGGGACACCGGTTATTCACCCCTCCACTTT
>TRBJ1-3|TRBV6-2/TRBV6-3|NA|TRBD1
CASSPRTGGRNTIYF
TGTGCCAGCAGTCCCCGGACAGGGGGGAGAAACACCATATATTTT
>TRBJ2-1|TRBV6-2/TRBV6-3|NA|NA
CASSTGSSYNEQFF
TGTGCCAGCAGTACGGGGAGCTCCTACAATGAGCAGTTCTTC
>TRBJ1-3|TRBV29-1|once|NA
CSVGGTGSGNTIYF
TGCAGCGTGGGGGGGACGGGATCTGGAAACACCATATATTTT
>TRBJ2-2|TRBV7-2|NA|TRBD1
CASSFRQGPNTGELFF
TGTGCCAGCAGCTTCAGACAGGGCCCGAACACCGGGGAGCTGTTTTTT
>TRBJ1-1|TRBV7-2|once|NA
CASSLRGVGNTEAFF
TGTGCCAGCAGTCTCAGGGGTGTGGGGAACACTGAAGCTTTCTTT
>TRBJ2-1|TRBV24-1|NA|NA
CATSDPSNPTNEQFF
TGTGCCACCAGTGACCCTAGCAACCCGACCAATGAGCAGTTCTTC
>TRBJ2-5|TRBV5-1|once|NA
CASGTFAGNQETQYF
TGCGCCAGCGGGACTTTCGCGGGGAATCAAGAGACCCAGTACTTC
>TRBJ2-7|TRBV30|many|NA
CAWSKGAEQYF
TGTGCCTGGAGTAAAGGGGCCGAGCAGTACTTC
>TRBJ2-1|TRBV6-2/TRBV6-3|NA|TRBD1
CASSLPGTDRSNEQFF
TGTGCCAGCAGTTTGCCCGGGACAGACCGGAGCAATGAGCAGTTCTTC
>TRBJ1-2|TRBV6-5|NA|TRBD1
CASKRLTGNYGYTF
TGTGCCAGCAAGAGATTGACAGGGAACTATGGCTACACCTTC
>TRBJ2-3|TRBV9|NA|TRBD2
CASSVAAGGLDTQYF
TGTGCCAGCAGCGTAGCAGCGGGGGGTCTAGATACGCAGTATTTT
>TRBJ2-3|TRBV4-1|NA|NA
CASSQKEGGDTQYF
TGCGCCAGCAGCCAAAAGGAAGGAGGTGATACGCAGTATTTT
>TRBJ2-2|TRBV5-4|few|TRBD2
CASSRVGGGAPGELFF
TGTGCCAGCAGCCGGGTTGGCGGGGGGGCCCCCGGGGAGCTGTTTTTT
>TRBJ2-1|TRBV9|NA|NA
CASSVVTSNEQFF
TGTGCCAGCAGCGTAGTTACTAGCAATGAGCAGTTCTTC
>TRBJ2-2|TRBV7-6|NA|TRBD2
CASSLGGGRELFF
TGTGCCAGCAGCTTAGGCGGGGGGCGGGAGCTGTTTTTT
>TRBJ1-2|TRBV4-2|NA|NA
CASSQRGQIYTF
TGTGCCAGCAGCCAGAGAGGACAGATCTACACCTTC
>TRBJ1-4|TRBV18|NA|NA
CASSDPGGEKLFF
TGTGCCAGCTCCGACCCAGGAGGTGAAAAACTGTTTTTT
>TRBJ1-2|TRBV5-8|NA|TRBD1
CASSIRTGRGYTF
TGTGCCAGCAGCATACGGACAGGGAGGGGCTACACCTTC
>TRBJ1-1|TRBV5-8|once|NA
CASSLGTVTGTSTEAFF
TGTGCCAGCAGCTTGGGTACGGTCACGGGGACTAGCACTGAAGCTTTCTTT
>TRBJ2-7|TRBV6-5|once|NA
CASSYSKTGYEQYF
TGTGCCAGCAGTTACTCGAAGACAGGCTACGAGCAGTACTTC
>TRBJ2-7|TRBV2|NA|TRBD2
CASRMGRGYAEGYEQYF
TGTGCCAGCAGAATGGGGCGGGGGTACGCTGAAGGCTACGAGCAGTACTTC
>TRBJ2-1|TRBV6-5|NA|TRBD2
CASTRKGLAENEQFF
TGTGCCAGCACCCGAAAGGGACTAGCGGAGAATGAGCAGTTCTTC
>TRBJ1-4|TRBV4-1|NA|NA
CASSQDTRPGEKLFF
TGCGCCAGCAGCCAAGATACGAGGCCTGGTGAAAAACTGTTTTTT